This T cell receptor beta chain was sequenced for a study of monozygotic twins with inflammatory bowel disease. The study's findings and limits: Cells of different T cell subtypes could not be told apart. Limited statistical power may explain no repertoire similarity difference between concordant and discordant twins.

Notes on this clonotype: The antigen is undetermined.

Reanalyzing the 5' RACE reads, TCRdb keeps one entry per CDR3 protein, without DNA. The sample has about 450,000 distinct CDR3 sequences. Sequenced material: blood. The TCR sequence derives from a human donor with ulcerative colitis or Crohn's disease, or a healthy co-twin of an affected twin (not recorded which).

CDR3 region: CASSLSGQGAETQYF. The chain combines TRBV5-1 with TRBJ2-5; absent DNA, TCRdb's TRBD1 call cannot be checked. The CDR3 covers 15 residues. CDR1 SGHRS and CDR2 YFSETQ come from the germline V gene.